This is a list of T cell receptor beta chains from one sample in a study of T cell responses to AZD1222 COVID-19 vaccine. TCRdb's copy holds only in-frame clones and misses some; the assay was immunoSEQ multiplex PCR. The sample has more than 60,000 clones, 80% to 90% seen once. Sequencing was performed on peripheral blood, taken 28 days after the second AZD1222 dose. The receptors originated from an adult who received the AZD1222 COVID-19 vaccine. Each CDR3 is given with its conserved first and last residue. Fields, in order: clone size, V gene, D gene, J gene, CDR3 DNA, CDR3 protein. D genes are given only for firm matches. Clone sizes are given selectively: once, few, many, or a class where the clone is expanded.

abundance: -; v_gene: TRBV5-1; d_gene: -; j_gene: TRBJ2-5; CDR3nt: TGCGCCAGCAGCTCCGTCCTTAGACAGACGCAAGAGACCCAGTACTTC; CDR3aa: CASSSVLRQTQETQYF
abundance: -; v_gene: TRBV20-1; d_gene: -; j_gene: TRBJ1-1; CDR3nt: TGCAGTGCTAGTAAGGGACACTTGAACACTGAAGCTTTCTTT; CDR3aa: CSASKGHLNTEAFF
abundance: once; v_gene: TRBV27; d_gene: -; j_gene: TRBJ1-1; CDR3nt: TGTGCCACCACCCGGGAACCCGGGACTGAAGCTTTCTTT; CDR3aa: CATTREPGTEAFF
abundance: -; v_gene: TRBV10-2; d_gene: -; j_gene: TRBJ2-1; CDR3nt: TGCGCCAGCAGTGTGGTCTTTGATGAGCAGTTCTTC; CDR3aa: CASSVVFDEQFF
abundance: -; v_gene: TRBV28; d_gene: TRBD1; j_gene: TRBJ1-5; CDR3nt: TGTGCCAGCAGTTTACCCCTGACAGGGGACACCCAGCATTTT; CDR3aa: CASSLPLTGDTQHF
abundance: -; v_gene: TRBV4-3; d_gene: -; j_gene: TRBJ2-7; CDR3nt: TGCGCCAGCAGCCAAGGAGGGACGTACGAGCAGTACTTC; CDR3aa: CASSQGGTYEQYF
abundance: -; v_gene: TRBV7-2; d_gene: -; j_gene: TRBJ2-1; CDR3nt: TGTGCCAGCGGCATCCCGGGACTCTTGAACAATGAGCAGTTCTTC; CDR3aa: CASGIPGLLNNEQFF
abundance: -; v_gene: TRBV11-2; d_gene: TRBD2; j_gene: TRBJ2-1; CDR3nt: TGTGCCAGCAGCCCGAGCGGGAGTCGGAATGAGCAGTTCTTC; CDR3aa: CASSPSGSRNEQFF
abundance: -; v_gene: TRBV7-9; d_gene: TRBD2; j_gene: TRBJ2-1; CDR3nt: TGTGCCAGCAGCCCCTCTGTGAGAGCGGGAGACAATGAGCAGTTCTTC; CDR3aa: CASSPSVRAGDNEQFF
abundance: -; v_gene: TRBV6-6; d_gene: TRBD1; j_gene: TRBJ1-1; CDR3nt: TGTGCCAGCCTAACCACAGGGGACACTGAAGCTTTCTTT; CDR3aa: CASLTTGDTEAFF
abundance: -; v_gene: TRBV6-4; d_gene: TRBD2; j_gene: TRBJ2-5; CDR3nt: TGTGCCAGCAGTGTATTAGCGGGACCCGGGGAGACCCAGTACTTC; CDR3aa: CASSVLAGPGETQYF
abundance: -; v_gene: TRBV2; d_gene: -; j_gene: TRBJ2-7; CDR3nt: TGTGCCAGCAGTCCAGGTTATGATGTACCCCCCTACGAGCAGTACTTC; CDR3aa: CASSPGYDVPPYEQYF